Below, 20 T cell receptor beta chains from the same sample are listed, as sequenced in a study of T-cell reconstitution after alpha-beta-depleted transplantation in children. As it was prepared, the TCRbeta library received unique molecular identifiers. In TCRdb, the PCR reads were re-called with MiXCR into one record per CDR3 protein. The sample contains some 500,000 distinct CDR3 sequences, about 31% of which appear only once. The sequenced sample was PBMCs from the stem cell graft donor, obtained from the stem cell graft. These receptor sequences come from a human donor who donated a stem cell graft to a child with aplastic anemia.

V is TRBV20-1 and J is TRBJ2-7; 10 bases map to TRBD1. Germline V lookup: CDR1 DFQATT, CDR2 SNEGSKA (reference sequence). This CDR3 has 14 amino acids. V dropped 5 bases and J dropped 5; count of bases not matched to a gene: 9. The CDR3 loop reads CSAPRTGGINEQYF. The CDR3 nucleotides are TGCAGTGCTCCCCGGACAGGGGGAATAAACGAGCAGTACTTC.

The rearrangement uses TRBV6-2 or TRBV6-3 and TRBJ2-2, with D perhaps TRBD1 or TRBD2 (5 bases each). The germline V gene has CDR1 MNHEY and CDR2 SVGEGT. V shed 6 bases and J shed 6 bases, with 14 bases lying between them. This CDR3 has 14 residues. The CDR3 spells CASSRNRGAGELFF. CDR3 in DNA: TGTGCCAGCAGCCGTAATCGGGGCGCCGGGGAGCTGTTTTTT.

This rearrangement joins TRBV20-1 to TRBJ1-2; a weak D match, TRBD1 (6 bases). Germline assignment: CDR1 DFQATT and CDR2 SNEGSKA (reference sequence). This CDR3 is built from 15 residues. V was trimmed by 3 bases and J by 7 bases, leaving 21 bases between them. The CDR3 spells CSASHPGRGASGYTF. The CDR3 DNA sequence: TGCAGTGCTAGCCACCCGGGGCGGGGGGCTAGTGGCTACACCTTC.

This clonotype was picked up a small number of times. The chain combines TRBV7-3 with TRBJ2-1; D is unclear. Germline V gives CDR1 SGHTA, CDR2 FQGTGA. The CDR3 is 13 amino acids. V dropped 5 bases and J dropped 8 bases, with 13 bases sitting between them. In DNA, the CDR3 is TGTGCCAGCAGCCCCCCCAGTCTAGATGAGCAGTTCTTC. As protein: CASSPPSLDEQFF.

V usage is TRBV29-1 and J usage is TRBJ2-2, with D perhaps given as TRBD1 or TRBD2 (5 bases each). Germline CDR1 is SQVTM and CDR2 is ANQGSEA. This CDR3 is 16 amino acids long. V lost 1 base, J lost 4 bases, and 16 bases lay in between. CDR3 region: CSVEVGDSPFTGELFF. The CDR3 bases are TGCAGCGTTGAAGTGGGAGACAGCCCCTTCACCGGGGAGCTGTTTTTT.

V usage is TRBV9 and J usage is TRBJ1-1; 10 bases match TRBD1. CDR3 length equals 14 residues. Unmatched junction bases numbered 5, after V lost 2 bases and J lost 7 bases. Germline V gene lookup returns CDR1 SGDLS and CDR2 YYNGEE. For the CDR3, the DNA is TGTGCCAGCAGCGTTCGACAGGGGGCCGGTGAAGCTTTCTTT. Encoded protein: CASSVRQGAGEAFF.

This rearrangement joins TRBV30 to TRBJ1-3, with a weak D call TRBD1 (5 bases). Germline V lookup: CDR1 GTSNPN, CDR2 SVGIG (reference sequence). CDR3 length equals 14 residues. Between the trimmed V and J ends, which lost 0 bases and 2 bases, there was a span of 8 bases. The CDR3 reads CAWSVLGPGNTIYF. CDR3 bases: TGTGCCTGGAGTGTACTGGGGCCTGGAAACACCATATATTTT.

There are a few counts of this clonotype. The chain employs TRBV30 and TRBJ2-4, with TRBD2 identical over 7 bases. The length of the CDR3 is 16 residues. V lost 4 bases and J lost 0; bases outside the gene matches: 9. Germline V gives CDR1 GTSNPN, CDR2 SVGIG (reference sequence). For the CDR3, the DNA is TGTGCCTGGAATAAAGGCGGGGGATTAGCCAAAAACATTCAGTACTTC. Amino acids: CAWNKGGGLAKNIQYF.

The chain couples TRBV7-9 to TRBJ2-7; D might be TRBD2 (7 bases). Germline CDR1 SEHNR, CDR2 FQNEAQ (reference sequence). Trimming pared 5 bases from V and 0 bases from J, leaving 17 bases between. The CDR3 sequence is 16 residues long. The CDR3 is CASSLTGGQASYEQYF. Here the CDR3 DNA reads TGTGCCAGCAGCCTCACCGGGGGGCAAGCCTCCTACGAGCAGTACTTC.

The chain is built from TRBV19 and TRBJ1-4; 7 nucleotides agree with TRBD1. Germline CDR1 is LNHDA and CDR2 is SQIVND (reference sequence). The V segment lost 9 bases and the J segment 7 bases; nucleotides outside the gene matches: 8. The CDR3 extends over 13 amino acids. The CDR3 coding sequence is TGTGCCAGCACCTCGGCAGGGGGTGAAAAACTGTTTTTT. Encoded protein: CASTSAGGEKLFF.

The chain is built from TRBV9 and TRBJ2-1; 7 nucleotides align to TRBD2. CDR1 SGDLS and CDR2 YYNGEE come from the germline V gene. CDR3 length equals 14 residues. Losses at the gene ends were 1 base for V and 8 bases for J; bases not matched to a gene: 6. This chain's CDR3 is CASSVREGGDEQFF. CDR3 DNA: TGTGCCAGCAGCGTAAGGGAGGGTGGGGATGAGCAGTTCTTC.

This clonotype was detected a few times. The rearrangement links TRBV18 to TRBJ2-7; D unclear. Germline lookup yields CDR1 KGHSH and CDR2 LQKENI. V was pared by 5 bases and J by 4 bases, with 12 bases between. The CDR3 sequence is 13 residues long. CDR3 sequence reads: CASSIDGMYEQYV. The CDR3 DNA sequence: TGTGCCAGCTCAATAGACGGTATGTACGAGCAGTACGTC.

This clonotype was seen ten or more times. The chain links TRBV20-1 to TRBJ2-5; perhaps TRBD1 as D (6 bases). The CDR3 is 15 amino acids. Germline CDR1 DFQATT, CDR2 SNEGSKA (reference sequence). The V end lost 3 bases, the J end lost 5 bases, and 19 bases lay between the germline ends. The CDR3 loop reads CSARPLQGRGETQYF. The CDR3 nucleotides read TGCAGTGCTAGGCCACTACAGGGTAGGGGGGAGACCCAGTACTTC.

The genes are TRBV24-1 and TRBJ1-1; D unclear. The CDR3 loop spans 14 amino acids. V lost 4 bases and J 4 bases, leaving 12 bases between the germline ends. CDR1 is KGHDR and CDR2 is SFDVKD in the germline V gene. CDR3 nucleotides: TGTGCCACCAGTGAACGGGGAAGGAGCACTGAAGCTTTCTTT. Translating it yields CATSERGRSTEAFF.

The V and J genes are TRBV6-1 and TRBJ2-5, with 10 bases matching TRBD1. Germline-derived CDR1 and CDR2 are MNHNS and SASEGT. V dropped 6 bases and J dropped 5; count of bases not matched to a gene: 6. The CDR3 length is 14 residues. Written as DNA, the CDR3 is TGTGCCAGCAGACGCGACAGGGGGCAGGAGACCCAGTACTTC. It encodes CASRRDRGQETQYF.

The chain couples TRBV12-3 or TRBV12-4 to TRBJ2-5, with D maybe TRBD2 (6 bases). Trimming removed 0 bases at V and 1 base at J, with 15 bases between. This CDR3 has 17 residues. CDR3 sequence: CASSLARGYEGQETQYF. In DNA form, the CDR3 reads TGTGCCAGCAGTTTAGCGCGGGGATATGAGGGCCAAGAGACCCAGTACTTC.

This clonotype was found a few times. The chain links TRBV9 to TRBJ1-4, with D unclear. From germline, CDR1 is SGDLS and CDR2 YYNGEE. This CDR3 comprises 14 residues. The V gene lost 3 bases and the J gene lost 4 bases, with 10 bases spanning the gap. The chain's CDR3 is CASSARHSNEKLFF. The CDR3 DNA sequence: TGTGCCAGCAGCGCCAGGCACAGTAATGAAAAACTGTTTTTT. Based on the CDR3 plus reference TRBV9 and TRBJ1-4, the full variable domain is DSGVTQTPKHLITATGQRVTLRCSPRSGDLSVYWYQQSLDQGLQFLIQYYNGEERAKGNILERFSAQQFPDLHSELNLSSLELGDSALYFCASSARHSNEKLFFGSGTQLSVL.

The chain links TRBV27 to TRBJ2-1, with TRBD2 matching over 12 bases. The CDR3 totals 18 residues. With 7 bases clipped from V and 2 bases from J, the junction kept 12 bases outside the gene matches. CDR1 is MNHEY and CDR2 is SMNVEV in the germline V gene (reference sequence). The CDR3: CASKHRGTSGPPYNEQFF. The CDR3 DNA is TGTGCCAGCAAGCACAGGGGGACTAGCGGGCCTCCCTACAATGAGCAGTTCTTC.

The chain links TRBV12-3 or TRBV12-4 to TRBJ1-5, with 7 bases fitting TRBD1. V dropped 5 bases and J dropped 10; count of bases not matched to a gene: 8. The CDR3 has 13 amino acids. DNA of the CDR3: TGTGCCAGCAGTCTCGGGACAGTCGGCCCCCAGCATTTT. The encoded protein is CASSLGTVGPQHF.

This clonotype was counted only a few times. The V call is TRBV29-1, the J call TRBJ2-5; D is unresolved. Trimming left V 5 bases short and J 7 bases short, with 14 bases between. The CDR3 is 12 amino acids. Germline loops: CDR1 SQVTM, CDR2 ANQGSEA. For the CDR3, the DNA is TGCAGCGTTCAGGAAGGGATCGGGACCCAGTACTTC. Protein sequence: CSVQEGIGTQYF.